This is a list of T cell receptor beta chains from one sample in a study of blood T cells in healthy people across ages. TCRdb reprocessed the 5' RACE reads via MiXCR and lists one record per CDR3 protein. The data show some 780,000 distinct CDR3 sequences, roughly 56% seen once. Sequencing was done on a sample of blood. Every receptor here comes from a man aged 40-55 years in good health. The CDR3 runs from the conserved cysteine through the conserved F or W.

cdr3_length j_call v_call cdr3_aa
14 TRBJ2-3 TRBV27 CASSLNLRFDTQYF
17 TRBJ2-7 TRBV12-3/TRBV12-4 CASSHNIGKSSYNEQYF
17 TRBJ1-3 TRBV7-9 CASSLFRDFVSGNTIYF
14 TRBJ2-3 TRBV15 CATSRATSGSAQYF
14 TRBJ1-2 TRBV12-3/TRBV12-4 CASSLSSAVYGYTF
16 TRBJ2-2 TRBV7-2 CASSLGGVRSAGELFF
16 TRBJ2-3 TRBV7-3 CASSVSGTGGSDTQYF
15 TRBJ2-5 TRBV24-1 CATSVPGQQGETQYF
13 TRBJ2-1 TRBV6-5 CASSYVGINEQFF
13 TRBJ2-3 TRBV6-5 CASSYWTEDTQYF
11 TRBJ2-5 TRBV12-3/TRBV12-4 CASTIQETQYF